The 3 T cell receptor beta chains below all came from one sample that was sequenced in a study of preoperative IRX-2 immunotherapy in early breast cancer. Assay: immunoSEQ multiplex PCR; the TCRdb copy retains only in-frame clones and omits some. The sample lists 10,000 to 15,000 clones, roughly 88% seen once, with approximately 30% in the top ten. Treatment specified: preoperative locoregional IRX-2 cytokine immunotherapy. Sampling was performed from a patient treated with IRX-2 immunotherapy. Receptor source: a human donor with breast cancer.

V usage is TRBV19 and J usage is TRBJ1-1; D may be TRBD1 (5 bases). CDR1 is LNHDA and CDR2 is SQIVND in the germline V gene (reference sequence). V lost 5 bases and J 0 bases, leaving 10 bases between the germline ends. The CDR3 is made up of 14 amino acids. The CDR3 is CASSLTALNTEAFF. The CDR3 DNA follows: TGTGCCAGTAGTTTGACAGCGCTGAACACTGAAGCTTTCTTT.

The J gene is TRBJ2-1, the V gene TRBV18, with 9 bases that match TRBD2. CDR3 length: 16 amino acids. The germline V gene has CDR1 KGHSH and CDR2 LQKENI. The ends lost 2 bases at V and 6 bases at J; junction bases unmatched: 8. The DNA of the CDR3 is TGTGCCAGCTCACCAAGCGGGGGGCCGAGATTCAATGAGCAGTTCTTC. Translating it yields CASSPSGGPRFNEQFF. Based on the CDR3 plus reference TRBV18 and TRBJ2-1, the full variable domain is NAGVMQNPRHLVRRRGQEARLRCSPMKGHSHVYWYRQLPEEGLKFMVYLQKENIIDESGMPKERFSAEFPKEGPSILRIQQVVRGDSAAYFCASSPSGGPRFNEQFFGPGTRLTVL.

The CDR3 sequence: CASSISGAGYEQYV. In DNA form, the CDR3 reads TGTGCCAGCAGTATCAGCGGAGCCGGCTACGAGCAGTACGTC. V and J are TRBV6-6 and TRBJ2-7; a weak D match, TRBD2 (5 bases). The CDR3 loop spans 14 amino acids. In germline, CDR1 is MNHNY, CDR2 SVGAGI (reference sequence). V lost 5 bases and J lost 3, with 14 bases in between.